This T cell receptor beta chain comes out of a study of siplizumab effects on memory and regulatory T cells. Germline assignment: CDR1 SGDLS and CDR2 YYNGEE. V lost 3 bases, J lost 4 bases, and 14 bases stayed unmatched. CDR3 length: 17 amino acids. Sequencing of each sample assayed some 9.2 x 10^4 TCR templates. Sequencing used immunoSEQ multiplex PCR; TCRdb keeps in-frame clones, though not all of them. The profile covers some 52,000 clones, with approximately 97% appearing a single time and around 0.6% taken by the ten largest. This sequence was found in a human donor in good health. The chain uses TRBV9 and TRBJ2-3; 7 nucleotides line up with TRBD2. The sample was naive CD4+ T cells sorted from blood. CDR3 bases: TGTGCCAGCAGCGCGCGGTTCTGGCGGGAGCAGGCAGATACGCAGTATTTT. It yields the protein CASSARFWREQADTQYF.